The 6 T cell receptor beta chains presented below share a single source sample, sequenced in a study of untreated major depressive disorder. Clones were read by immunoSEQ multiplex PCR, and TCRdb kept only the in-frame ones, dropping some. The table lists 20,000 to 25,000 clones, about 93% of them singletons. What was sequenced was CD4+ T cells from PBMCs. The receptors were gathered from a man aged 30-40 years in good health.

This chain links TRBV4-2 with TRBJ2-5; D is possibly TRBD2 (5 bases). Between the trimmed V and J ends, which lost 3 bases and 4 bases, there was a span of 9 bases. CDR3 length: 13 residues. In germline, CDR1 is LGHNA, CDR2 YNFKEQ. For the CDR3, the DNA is TGTGCCAGCAGCCAGGAGGCGCTAGAGACCCAGTACTTC. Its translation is CASSQEALETQYF.

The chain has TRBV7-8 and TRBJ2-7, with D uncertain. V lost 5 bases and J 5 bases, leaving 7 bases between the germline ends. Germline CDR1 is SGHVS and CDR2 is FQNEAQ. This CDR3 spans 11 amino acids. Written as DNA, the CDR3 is TGTGCCAGCAGCCAGATGGACGAGCAGTACTTC. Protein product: CASSQMDEQYF. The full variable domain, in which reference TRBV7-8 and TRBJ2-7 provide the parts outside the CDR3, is GAGVSQSPRYKVAKRGQDVALRCDPISGHVSLFWYQQALGQGPEFLTYFQNEAQLDKSGLPSDRFFAERPEGSVSTLKIQRTQQEDSAVYLCASSQMDEQYFGPGTRLTVT.

The CDR3 region is CASIPRGGIPTDTQYF. In DNA form, the CDR3 reads TGTGCCAGCATCCCCAGGGGCGGGATCCCAACAGATACGCAGTATTTT. V usage is TRBV27 and J usage is TRBJ2-3, with D perhaps TRBD1 or TRBD2 (6 bases each). Trimming removed 7 bases from V and 3 bases from J, with 20 bases in between. Germline V gene lookup returns CDR1 MNHEY and CDR2 SMNVEV (reference sequence). The CDR3 extends over 16 amino acids.

CDR3: CARSLAGPGYEQYF. The DNA of the CDR3 is TGTGCCCGATCCCTAGCGGGGCCTGGCTACGAGCAGTACTTC. The V gene is TRBV30, the J gene TRBJ2-7; 9 bases align to TRBD2. CDR1 and CDR2 from the germline V gene are GTSNPN and SVGIG (reference sequence). The CDR3 is 14 residues long. V was pared by 8 bases and J by 3 bases, with 11 bases of the junction left unmatched.

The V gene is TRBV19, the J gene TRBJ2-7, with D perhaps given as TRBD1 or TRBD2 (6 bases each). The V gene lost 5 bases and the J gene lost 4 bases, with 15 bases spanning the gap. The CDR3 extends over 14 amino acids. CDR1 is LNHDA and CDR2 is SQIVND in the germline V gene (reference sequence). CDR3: CASSRDLQGYEQYF. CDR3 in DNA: TGTGCCAGTAGTCGGGACTTGCAGGGGTACGAGCAGTACTTC.

The CDR3 bases are TGTGCCAGCAGCTTAGGGTTAGGGACCGGAGCTTTCTTT. Its translation is CASSLGLGTGAFF. The chain is built from TRBV7-9 and TRBJ1-1, with D possibly being TRBD1 (5 bases). The CDR3 is 13 amino acids. V was pared by 1 base and J by 10 bases, with 13 bases between. Germline-derived CDR1 and CDR2 are SEHNR and FQNEAQ (reference sequence).